This T cell receptor (beta chain) is drawn from a study of monozygotic twins with inflammatory bowel disease. Germline-derived CDR1 and CDR2 are DFQATT and SNEGSKA (reference sequence). The CDR3 is 13 amino acids. Donors each contributed one blood sample measuring 2 to 3 ml. Eight distinct reactions (per sample) were used to make the cDNA. Two nested PCRs, of approximately 16 and 10 cycles, processed TCRalpha and TCRbeta cDNA. TCRdb reprocessed the 5' RACE reads, keeping one entry per CDR3 protein, no DNA. This table lists more than 300,000 distinct CDR3 sequences. The genes are TRBV20-1 and TRBJ2-7; TCRdb's D gene call, TRBD1, goes unchecked for lack of DNA. The receptor was derived from a human donor with ulcerative colitis or Crohn's disease, or a healthy co-twin of an affected twin (not recorded which). The sequenced sample was blood. The CDR3 here is CSAADRASYEQYF.